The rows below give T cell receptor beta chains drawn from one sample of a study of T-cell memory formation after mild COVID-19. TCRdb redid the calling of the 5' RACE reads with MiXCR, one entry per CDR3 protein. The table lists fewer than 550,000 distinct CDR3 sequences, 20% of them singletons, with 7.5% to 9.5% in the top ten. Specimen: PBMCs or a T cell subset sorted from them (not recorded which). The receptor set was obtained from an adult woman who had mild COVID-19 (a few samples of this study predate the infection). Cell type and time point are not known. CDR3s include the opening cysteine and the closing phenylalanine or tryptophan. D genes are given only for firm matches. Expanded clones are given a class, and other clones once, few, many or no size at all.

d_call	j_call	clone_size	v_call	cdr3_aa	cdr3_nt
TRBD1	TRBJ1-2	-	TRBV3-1	CASSLGQGYLYGYTF	TGTGCCAGCAGCCTCGGACAGGGCTACCTCTATGGCTACACCTTC
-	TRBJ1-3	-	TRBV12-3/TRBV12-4	CASRYLSSGNTIYF	TGTGCCAGCAGGTATCTCTCCTCTGGAAACACCATATATTTT
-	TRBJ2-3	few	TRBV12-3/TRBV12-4	CASSSVSRDTQYF	TGTGCCAGCAGTTCTGTATCGCGAGATACGCAGTATTTT
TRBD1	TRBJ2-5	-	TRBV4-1	CASSHQDRGGEETQYF	TGCGCCAGCAGCCACCAGGACAGGGGGGGCGAAGAGACCCAGTACTTC
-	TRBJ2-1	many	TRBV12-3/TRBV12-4	CASSFWGNEQFF	TGTGCCAGCAGTTTTTGGGGGAATGAGCAGTTCTTC
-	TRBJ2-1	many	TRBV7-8	CASSSHTNEQFF	TGTGCCAGCAGCTCCCACACCAATGAGCAGTTCTTC
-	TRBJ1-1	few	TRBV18	CASSGGTDRQAPPAFF	TGTGCCAGCTCAGGCGGTACCGACCGACAGGCCCCACCCGCTTTCTTT
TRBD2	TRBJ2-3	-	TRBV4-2	CASSQERWLAGADTQYF	TGTGCCAGCAGCCAAGAGCGTTGGCTAGCGGGAGCAGATACGCAGTATTTT
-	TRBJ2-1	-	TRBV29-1	CSVGMSLYNEQFF	TGCAGCGTTGGGATGTCCCTCTACAATGAGCAGTTCTTC
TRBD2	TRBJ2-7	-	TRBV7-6	CASSAAMSGRHRRGEQYF	TGTGCCAGCAGCGCAGCGATGAGCGGGAGACACCGTAGGGGCGAGCAGTACTTC
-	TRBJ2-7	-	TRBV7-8	CASSLSLGAGEQYF	TGTGCCAGCAGTTTGTCTCTGGGGGCGGGCGAGCAGTACTTC
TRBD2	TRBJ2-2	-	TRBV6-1	CASSVRLAGVVGELFF	TGTGCCAGCAGTGTGCGACTAGCGGGAGTGGTTGGGGAGCTGTTTTTT
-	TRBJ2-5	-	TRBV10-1	CASRMRPPGIFRETQYF	TGCGCCAGCAGGATGAGACCTCCAGGGATTTTCAGAGAGACCCAGTACTTC
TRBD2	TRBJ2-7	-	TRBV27	CASSSIAGSSYEQYF	TGTGCCAGCAGTTCGATAGCGGGAAGCTCCTACGAGCAGTACTTC
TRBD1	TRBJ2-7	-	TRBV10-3	CAISADRGLDEQYF	TGTGCCATCAGTGCGGACAGGGGGCTGGACGAGCAGTACTTC
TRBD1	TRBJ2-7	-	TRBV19	CASSIPGQGPYEQYF	TGTGCCAGTAGTATCCCGGGACAGGGACCCTACGAGCAGTACTTC
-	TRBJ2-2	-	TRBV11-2	CASSLAGSLTGELFF	TGTGCCAGCAGCTTAGCGGGGAGCCTCACCGGGGAGCTGTTTTTT
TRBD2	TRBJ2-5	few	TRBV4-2	CASSQGKLAGRDSETQYF	TGTGCCAGCAGCCAAGGGAAATTAGCGGGACGGGATAGCGAGACCCAGTACTTC
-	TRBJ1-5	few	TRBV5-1	CASSLGGKLGGNQPQHF	TGCGCCAGCAGCTTAGGGGGTAAACTCGGGGGCAATCAGCCCCAGCATTTT
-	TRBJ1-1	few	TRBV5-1	CSSSFLGGLNTEAFF	TGCTCCAGCAGCTTCCTAGGCGGATTGAACACTGAAGCTTTCTTT
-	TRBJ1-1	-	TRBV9	CASNSVITSEAFF	TGTGCCAGCAACTCCGTAATAACGAGTGAAGCTTTCTTT
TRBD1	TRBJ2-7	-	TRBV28	CASSLPFDRGLYEQYF	TGTGCCAGCAGTTTACCCTTCGACAGGGGGCTCTACGAGCAGTACTTC
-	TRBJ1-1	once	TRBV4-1	CASSQTDRTLNTEAFF	TGCGCCAGCAGCCAAACTGACAGGACCTTGAACACTGAAGCTTTCTTT
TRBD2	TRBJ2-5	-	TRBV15	CATSRDLVETSGVTQYF	TGTGCCACCAGCAGAGATCTTGTTGAGACTAGCGGGGTGACCCAGTACTTC
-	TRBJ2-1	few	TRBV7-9	CASSPTRGASSSYNEQFF	TGTGCCAGCAGCCCTACGAGGGGAGCCTCTAGCTCCTACAATGAGCAGTTCTTC
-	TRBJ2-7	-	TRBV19	CASSMIPGSASYEQYF	TGTGCCAGTAGTATGATCCCCGGGAGCGCCTCCTACGAGCAGTACTTC
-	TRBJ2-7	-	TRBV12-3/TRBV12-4	CASAGGDRYGEQYF	TGTGCCAGCGCCGGAGGGGATCGGTACGGCGAGCAGTACTTC
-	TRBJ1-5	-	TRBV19	CASTKGGYGNQPQHF	TGTGCCAGTACCAAGGGGGGGTACGGCAATCAGCCCCAGCATTTT
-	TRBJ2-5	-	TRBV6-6	CASSGLSLGETQYF	TGTGCCAGCAGTGGCTTAAGCCTTGGGGAGACCCAGTACTTC
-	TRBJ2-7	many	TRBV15	CATSRDKFLDEQYF	TGTGCCACCAGCAGAGATAAGTTTCTCGACGAGCAGTACTTC
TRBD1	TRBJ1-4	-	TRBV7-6	CASSLEAGGYRNEKLFF	TGTGCCAGCAGCTTAGAGGCAGGGGGGTATCGGAATGAAAAACTGTTTTTT
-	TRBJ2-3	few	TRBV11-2	CASSLGTPPDTQYF	TGTGCCAGCAGCTTAGGGACCCCCCCCGATACGCAGTATTTT
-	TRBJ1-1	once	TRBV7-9	CASSLGDRPIEAFF	TGTGCCAGCAGCTTGGGAGACAGACCAATCGAAGCTTTCTTT
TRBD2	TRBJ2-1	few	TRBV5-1	CASSLSSGRARNEQFF	TGCGCCAGCAGCTTGAGTAGCGGGAGGGCCCGGAATGAGCAGTTCTTC
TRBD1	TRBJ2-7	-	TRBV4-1	CASSRGTGGPYEQYF	TGCGCCAGCAGCCGGGGGACAGGGGGTCCCTACGAGCAGTACTTC
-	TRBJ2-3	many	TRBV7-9	CASSLATSTDTQYF	TGTGCCAGCAGCTTGGCGACTAGCACAGATACGCAGTATTTT
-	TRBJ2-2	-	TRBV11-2	CASSRLGNKDTGELFF	TGTGCCAGCAGCCGATTAGGTAACAAAGACACCGGGGAGCTGTTTTTT
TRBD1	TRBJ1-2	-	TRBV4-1	CASSWILQGDYGYTF	TGCGCCAGCAGCTGGATTCTACAGGGGGACTATGGCTACACCTTC
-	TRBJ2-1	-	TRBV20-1	CSAPPGRSSYNEQFF	TGCAGTGCTCCTCCGGGACGCAGCTCCTACAATGAGCAGTTCTTC
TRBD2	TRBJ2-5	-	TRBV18	CASSPGLAKTQYF	TGTGCCAGCTCACCGGGACTAGCAAAGACCCAGTACTTC
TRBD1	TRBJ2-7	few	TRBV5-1	CASRVEQGAAYEQYF	TGCGCCAGCAGGGTTGAACAGGGGGCTGCATACGAGCAGTACTTC
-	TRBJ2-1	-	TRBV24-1	CATSDLHEQFF	TGTGCCACCAGTGACCTCCATGAGCAGTTCTTC
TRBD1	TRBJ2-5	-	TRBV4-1	CASSQGDRGQWETQYF	TGCGCCAGCAGCCAAGGAGACAGGGGGCAATGGGAGACCCAGTACTTC
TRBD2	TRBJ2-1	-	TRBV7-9	CASSPSTSREQFF	TGTGCCAGCAGCCCTTCGACTAGCCGTGAGCAGTTCTTC
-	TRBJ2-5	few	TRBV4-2	CASSQDTAGLLQETQYF	TGTGCCAGCAGCCAAGATACGGCGGGATTGTTACAAGAGACCCAGTACTTC
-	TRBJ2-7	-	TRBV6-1	CASSELTSSSYEQYF	TGTGCCAGCAGTGAACTGACAAGTAGCTCCTACGAGCAGTACTTC
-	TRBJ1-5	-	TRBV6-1	CASSEVGYQPQHF	TGTGCCAGCAGTGAAGTAGGATATCAGCCCCAGCATTTT
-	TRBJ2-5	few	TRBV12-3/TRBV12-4	CASRPGGGQRETQYF	TGTGCCAGCAGACCCGGAGGGGGGCAGCGGGAGACCCAGTACTTC
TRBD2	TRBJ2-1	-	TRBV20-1	CSAHVAGPYNEQFF	TGCAGTGCCCATGTAGCGGGTCCCTACAATGAGCAGTTCTTC
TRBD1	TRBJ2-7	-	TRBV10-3	CAITPGQGSYEQYF	TGTGCCATCACCCCGGGACAGGGGTCCTACGAGCAGTACTTC